This is a list of T cell receptor beta chains from one sample in a study of cytomegalovirus exposure and HLA in healthy donors. Using immunoSEQ multiplex PCR, the repertoire was profiled, and TCRdb retains in-frame clones only, with some absent. The sample holds tens of thousands of clones, 76% seen once. Specimen: PBMCs. Receptor source: a young man in good health and CMV-seronegative. The CDR3 runs from the conserved cysteine through the conserved F or W.

V gene,J gene,CDR3 protein
TRBV15,TRBJ1-5,CATRRSRGDQPQHF
TRBV6-1,TRBJ1-6,CASSAFDRANSPLHF
TRBV5-1,TRBJ1-2,CASSLGYGNYGYTF
TRBV5-3,TRBJ2-5,CAGGGGIKTQYF
TRBV6-5,TRBJ2-3,CASARLSTDTQYF
TRBV4-3,TRBJ2-3,CASSQEMRGADTQYF
TRBV2,TRBJ1-4,CASSEAHTGKGEKLFF
TRBV6-1,TRBJ2-7,CASVQGSNEYF
TRBV5-4,TRBJ2-3,CASSLAPGVGTDTQYF
TRBV5-1,TRBJ1-4,CASSLVTGSNEKLFF
TRBV28,TRBJ2-5,CASSPSRRGPRVIQYF
TRBV7-3,TRBJ2-1,CASSLTREHEQFF
TRBV6-6,TRBJ2-4,CASSKGIGQYF
TRBV4-3,TRBJ1-2,CASSQDARFGYTF
TRBV2,TRBJ1-4,CASRRRQGAPNEKLFF
TRBV19,TRBJ1-1,CASSQLMLAFF
TRBV2,TRBJ1-6,CASSETGFGREVWSPLHF
TRBV28,TRBJ1-5,CASRSGFANQPQHF
TRBV28,TRBJ1-3,CASSLSPSQGTGNTIYF
TRBV28,TRBJ2-7,CASSLYRGPYEQYF
TRBV5-1,TRBJ2-7,CASSLSGEASEQYF
TRBV5-6,TRBJ1-2,CASSLVVGRGYTF
TRBV4-1,TRBJ2-4,CASSQDRSGTGGTLNIQYF
TRBV2,TRBJ2-5,CASPPPIGTPPETQYF
TRBV5-6,TRBJ1-6,CASSLERGLLNSPLHF
TRBV28,TRBJ2-5,CASRGRGPQETQYF
TRBV4-3,TRBJ1-1,CASSQDVRNTEAFF
TRBV18,TRBJ1-5,CASSPRQLGHLTSNQPQHF
TRBV13,TRBJ2-3,CASSFRLEPSTDTQYF
TRBV15,TRBJ1-2,CATSGTINPNYGYTF
TRBV27,TRBJ1-5,CASSLRQGNQPQHF
TRBV27,TRBJ2-5,CASSLSVGLGETQYF
TRBV6-1,TRBJ1-1,CASSPGAGGVTEAFF
TRBV7-7,TRBJ2-3,CASSLASGLSSTDTQYF
TRBV28,TRBJ1-2,CASSVRGYGYTF
TRBV6-1,TRBJ1-2,CASSEGVSGGYTF
TRBV18,TRBJ1-3,CASSTGQGRNTIYF
TRBV9,TRBJ2-5,CASSVAPSGGLGRETQYF
TRBV7-3,TRBJ2-7,CASSLNGAGDLSKYF
TRBV9,TRBJ2-5,CASSSRGSGGASETQYF
TRBV6-4,TRBJ1-5,CASSWDRASNQPQHF
TRBV5-5,TRBJ1-4,CASSFVPGQSNEKLFF
TRBV28,TRBJ1-2,CASRDARTGPHGYTF
TRBV7-9,TRBJ2-2,CASSLSLGQGSNTGELFF
TRBV25-1,TRBJ2-1,CASSEYRSYNEQFF
TRBV11-2,TRBJ1-2,CASSLEGDGYTF
TRBV19,TRBJ2-1,CASSIDLSTGAYNEQFF
TRBV2,TRBJ2-7,CASIIDRGTYEQYF
TRBV27,TRBJ2-5,CASSQTSGVQETQYF